This passage covers 18 T cell receptor beta chains from one sample sequenced in a study of blood T cells in healthy people across ages (dated by TCRdb to the mid-2010s). The library was made by 5' RACE. Sequencing was carried out with an Illumina HiSeq 2500. A second PCR of about 6 to 11 cycles was run with a J-beta primer mix and a sample-barcoded 5' primer. In-frame beta chains were kept once TCRdb had trimmed the public reads at Q25 with fastp and called clones with MiXCR. CDR3 protein duplicates are merged, each entry listing the most common genes and DNA. The sample table records about 320,000 distinct CDR3 sequences; 25% to 30% of these occur just once. The top ten constitute roughly 28% of the sample. The sequenced sample consisted of blood. These TCRs come from a woman aged 70-85 years in good health.

The chain carries TRBV12-5 and TRBJ2-7; 8 positions agree with TRBD2. CDR3 size: 15 residues. CDR1 LGHNT and CDR2 FRNRAP come from the germline V gene. Unmatched junction bases numbered 7, after V lost 2 bases and J lost 4 bases. The CDR3 loop reads CASGLLWGLVYEQYF. The CDR3 DNA follows: TGTGCTAGTGGTTTGCTCTGGGGACTAGTGTACGAGCAGTACTTC.

This chain joins TRBV12-3 or TRBV12-4 and TRBJ1-3; D is unclear. Trimming took off 0 bases at V and 2 bases at J, with 2 bases between the two ends. The CDR3 length is 13 residues. CDR3 sequence reads: CASSLAPGNTIYF. CDR3 nucleotide sequence: TGTGCCAGCAGTTTAGCCCCTGGAAACACCATATATTTT.

This clonotype was seen at least ten times. The chain combines TRBV15 with TRBJ1-2; the D gene is possibly TRBD1 (5 bases). Germline V gene lookup returns CDR1 LNHNV and CDR2 YYDKDF (reference sequence). V lost 5 bases and J 0 bases, leaving 10 bases between the germline ends. This CDR3 is built from 14 residues. The CDR3 DNA reads as TGTGCCACCAGCGGGGCCCAAGCTAACTATGGCTACACCTTC. Its translation: CATSGAQANYGYTF.

J is TRBJ2-5 and V is TRBV20-1; 7 nucleotides line up with TRBD2. The CDR3 contains 15 residues. With V trimmed by 0 bases and J by 4 bases, 8 bases remained unmatched. CDR1 is DFQATT and CDR2 is SNEGSKA in the germline V gene (reference sequence). The CDR3 region is CSARDGLAVVETQYF. CDR3 sequence (DNA): TGCAGTGCTAGAGATGGGCTAGCGGTGGTAGAGACCCAGTACTTC.

This chain uses TRBV5-6 with TRBJ2-5, with TRBD2 matching 7 bases. The CDR3 sequence is 16 residues long. V shed 4 bases and J 1 base; nucleotides not matched to a gene: 10. The germline CDR1 and CDR2 sequences are SGHDT and YYEEEE. Here the CDR3 reads CASSTPAGAIQETQYF. The DNA for the CDR3 is TGTGCCAGCAGCACCCCTGCGGGAGCAATCCAAGAGACCCAGTACTTC. Filled out from reference TRBV5-6 and TRBJ2-5, the complete variable domain reads DAGVTQSPTHLIKTRGQQVTLRCSPKSGHDTVSWYQQALGQGPQFIFQYYEEEERQRGNFPDRFSGHQFPNYSSELNVNALLLGDSALYLCASSTPAGAIQETQYFGPGTRLLVL.

This chain uses TRBV20-1 with TRBJ2-1, with 8 bases that match TRBD2. The ends lost 7 bases at V and 2 bases at J; junction bases unmatched: 7. This CDR3 is built from 14 residues. CDR1 and CDR2 (germline): DFQATT, SNEGSKA (reference sequence). In DNA, the CDR3 is TGCAGTGTGGCGCGGGAGGTCCCCTACAATGAGCAGTTCTTC. This codes for CSVAREVPYNEQFF.

This clonotype was recorded at least ten times. The J gene is TRBJ2-4, the V gene TRBV18; D perhaps matches TRBD2 (5 bases). The CDR3 is made up of 19 amino acids. V was shortened by 4 bases and J by 1 base, with 23 bases between the two germline ends. The germline V gene encodes CDR1 KGHSH and CDR2 LQKENI. The CDR3 region is CASSLTGVGLPGAKNIQYF. The CDR3 DNA reads TGTGCCAGCTCACTCACCGGGGTAGGCCTACCTGGGGCCAAAAACATTCAGTACTTC.

This clonotype was seen more than once but under ten times. The genes are TRBV12-3 or TRBV12-4 and TRBJ2-7; D possibly corresponds to TRBD1 (6 bases). The J call may be faulty, since TRBJ2-4 better matches the DNA end. This CDR3 is 15 amino acids long. The CDR3 region has the DNA TGTGCCAGCAGTTCGATCCGGGACACCCTAAACATTCAGTACTTC. It translates to CASSSIRDTLNIQYF.

This clonotype was picked up a small number of times. The chain combines TRBV7-8 with TRBJ2-5, with 8 bases matching TRBD2. The J call is uncertain, as TRBJ2-1 better fits the DNA end. CDR1 SGHVS and CDR2 FQNEAQ come from the germline V gene. This CDR3 has 16 residues. The CDR3 DNA is TGTGCCAGCAGCTTATCAAGCGGGAGTAGGTACAATGAGCAGTTCTTC. Translation gives CASSLSSGSRYNEQFF.

The chain links TRBV5-5 to TRBJ1-4, with D unresolved. This CDR3 has 14 amino acids. Deletions cut 0 bases from V and 7 bases from J, with 10 bases between. Germline V CDR1 and CDR2: SGHKS, YYEKEE (reference sequence). Written as DNA, the CDR3 is TGTGCCAGCAGCTTGGAGGCAGACGGTGAAAAACTGTTTTTT. This sequence encodes CASSLEADGEKLFF.

The chain combines TRBV2 with TRBJ2-1; 9 nucleotides align to TRBD2. The junction had 15 bases not matched to a gene; V was cut back by 2 bases and J by 10 bases. Germline CDR1 SNHLY, CDR2 FYNNEI. The CDR3 runs to 17 residues. The CDR3 DNA reads as TGTGCCAGCAGTGAACGCTCTGGCGGGAGGGTCTTGGCGGAGCAGTTCTTC. This gives the protein CASSERSGGRVLAEQFF.

J is TRBJ2-3 and V is TRBV20-1; 7 bases line up with TRBD2. The CDR3 covers 15 residues. Germline V gene lookup returns CDR1 DFQATT and CDR2 SNEGSKA (reference sequence). J gave up 6 bases and V 0 bases, and 9 bases lay outside the gene matches. The CDR3: CSARDSGTIRDTQYF. As DNA, the CDR3 is TGCAGTGCTAGAGACTCCGGGACTATTCGGGATACGCAGTATTTT.

This clonotype was recorded a few times. The chain employs TRBV20-1 and TRBJ2-4; TRBD2 aligns across 8 bases. CDR1 is DFQATT, CDR2 SNEGSKA, per germline (reference sequence). Losses at the gene ends were 6 bases for V and 1 base for J; bases not matched to a gene: 20. There are 19 residues in the CDR3. The CDR3 loop is CSAGELVSGTRTAKNIQYF. In nucleotides, the CDR3 is TGCAGTGCAGGAGAGCTGGTTAGCGGGACCAGGACGGCCAAAAACATTCAGTACTTC.

The sample holds a few counts of this clonotype. V gene TRBV28 combines with J gene TRBJ2-7; tentatively, D is TRBD1 (6 bases). The CDR3 contains 14 residues. Germline V gene sequence: CDR1 MDHEN, CDR2 SYDVKM. Trimming took 5 bases from V and 3 from J, leaving 14 bases between them. The CDR3 spells CASSPGTPSYEQYF. The CDR3, as DNA: TGTGCCAGCAGTCCCGGGACACCGAGCTACGAGCAGTACTTC. The whole variable domain, remainder taken from reference TRBV28 and TRBJ2-7, is DVKVTQSSRYLVKRTGEKVFLECVQDMDHENMFWYRQDPGLGLRLIYFSYDVKMKEKGDIPEGYSVSREKKERFSLILESASTNQTSMYLCASSPGTPSYEQYFGPGTRLTVT.

This clonotype was found a few times. The rearrangement joins TRBV9 to TRBJ1-6; possible D gene TRBD1, 5 bases. V lost 3 bases, J lost 8 bases, and 15 bases lay in between. CDR3 length: 15 amino acids. CDR1 is SGDLS and CDR2 is YYNGEE in the germline V gene. The CDR3 coding sequence is TGTGCCAGCAGCGCCCGGGGGATCGAGGATTCACCCCTCCACTTT. Encoded protein: CASSARGIEDSPLHF.

V is TRBV6-1 and J is TRBJ1-1; D is uncertain. This CDR3 has 14 residues. Trimming cost V 1 base and J 8 bases, with 14 bases left between them. Germline CDR1 is MNHNS and CDR2 is SASEGT. Here the CDR3 reads CASSEGVIRSEAFF. The CDR3 coding sequence is TGTGCCAGCAGTGAAGGGGTCATCAGGTCGGAAGCTTTCTTT.

This clonotype has just a few counts. The gene calls are TRBV28 and TRBJ2-1; 7 bases match TRBD2. Germline CDR1 MDHEN, CDR2 SYDVKM. The CDR3 spans 19 residues. V was pared by 2 bases and J by 0 bases, with 13 bases of the junction left unmatched. CDR3 sequence reads: CASSLQAGLSWSSYNEQFF. CDR3 DNA: TGTGCCAGCAGTTTACAAGCGGGACTATCTTGGAGCTCCTACAATGAGCAGTTCTTC. The full variable domain, rest sourced from reference TRBV28 and TRBJ2-1, is DVKVTQSSRYLVKRTGEKVFLECVQDMDHENMFWYRQDPGLGLRLIYFSYDVKMKEKGDIPEGYSVSREKKERFSLILESASTNQTSMYLCASSLQAGLSWSSYNEQFFGPGTRLTVL.

The sample holds a few counts of this clonotype. J is TRBJ2-2 and V is TRBV3-1; D uncertain. The CDR3 sequence is 14 residues long. Trimming removed 4 bases at V and 6 bases at J, with 12 bases between. CDR1 and CDR2 (germline): LGHDT, YNNKEL (reference sequence). In DNA, the CDR3 is TGTGCCAGCAGCCCACCCCAAACGGCCGGGGAGCTGTTTTTT. Its translation is CASSPPQTAGELFF.